The present T cell receptor (beta chain) was sequenced within a study of beta chain features in type 1 diabetes. Study results and limitations: Researchers reported that naive, central memory and Treg TCRB repertoires appeared more similar in patients than in healthy donors. PCR may have favored shorter templates equally in patients and controls. When Type 1 diabetes patients were examined, their TCRB CDR3s proved moderately but significantly shorter in all four CD4+ subsets.

The sequenced template was cDNA made from the entire isolated RNA. Measured with immunoSEQ multiplex PCR; TCRdb has only the in-frame clones, and not every one. This sample carries hundreds of thousands of clones, 14% of them seen once, and the ten largest clones take 5.5% to 7.5%. Comment on this clone: No antigen is known for it.

Purity exceeding 95% was reached by all sorted populations. The sequence derives from a man aged 25-40 years in good health. The sequenced material came from central memory CD4+ T cells from blood.

The CDR3 DNA reads TGTGCCAGCAGCGTAGGGGCGATAAGCTCCTATAATTCACCCCTCCACTTT. Its translation: CASSVGAISSYNSPLHF. The V gene is TRBV9, the J gene TRBJ1-6; D is unresolved. Germline CDR1 SGDLS, CDR2 YYNGEE. Trimming stripped 0 bases from V and 0 bases from J, with 10 bases between. CDR3 length: 17 residues.